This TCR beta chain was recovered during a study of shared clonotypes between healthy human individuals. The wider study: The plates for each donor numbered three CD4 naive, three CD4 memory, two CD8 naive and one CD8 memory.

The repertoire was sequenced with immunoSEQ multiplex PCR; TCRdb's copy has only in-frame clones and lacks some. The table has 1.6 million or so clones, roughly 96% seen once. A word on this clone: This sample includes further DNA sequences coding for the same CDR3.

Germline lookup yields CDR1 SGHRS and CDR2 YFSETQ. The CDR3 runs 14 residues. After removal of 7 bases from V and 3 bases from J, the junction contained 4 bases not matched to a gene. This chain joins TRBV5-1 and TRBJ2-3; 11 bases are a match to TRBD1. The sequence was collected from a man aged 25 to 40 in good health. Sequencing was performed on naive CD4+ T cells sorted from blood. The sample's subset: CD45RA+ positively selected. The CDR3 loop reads CASSGQGATDTQYF. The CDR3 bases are TGCGCCAGCTCAGGACAGGGGGCGACAGATACGCAGTATTTT.